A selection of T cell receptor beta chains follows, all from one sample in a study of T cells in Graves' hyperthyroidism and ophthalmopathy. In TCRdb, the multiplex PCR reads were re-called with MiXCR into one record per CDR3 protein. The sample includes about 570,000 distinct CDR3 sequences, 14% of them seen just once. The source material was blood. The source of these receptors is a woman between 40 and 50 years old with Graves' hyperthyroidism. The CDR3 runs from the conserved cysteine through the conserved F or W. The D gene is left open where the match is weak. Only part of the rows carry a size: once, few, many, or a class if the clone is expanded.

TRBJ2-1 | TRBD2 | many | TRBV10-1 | CASSESVAGGPRNEQFF | TGCGCCAGCAGTGAGTCGGTAGCGGGAGGGCCAAGGAATGAGCAGTTCTTC
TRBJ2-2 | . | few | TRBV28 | CASASSPGELFF | TGTGCCAGCGCGTCGTCCCCCGGGGAGCTGTTTTTT
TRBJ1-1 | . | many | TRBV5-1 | CASSFLNTEAFF | TGTGCCAGCAGTTTCCTTAACACTGAAGCTTTCTTT
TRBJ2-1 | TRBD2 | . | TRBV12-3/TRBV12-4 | CASSLSSGGEKFF | TGTGCCAGCAGTTTATCTAGCGGGGGGGAGAAGTTCTTC
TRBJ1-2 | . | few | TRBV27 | CASSFLGSDYTF | TGTGCCAGCAGTTTTCTTGGGTCCGACTACACCTTC
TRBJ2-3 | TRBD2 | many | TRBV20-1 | CSARSLAGVTDTQYF | TGCAGTGCTAGGTCCCTCGCGGGAGTCACAGATACGCAGTATTTT
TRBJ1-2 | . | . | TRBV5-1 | CASSFRQAYGYTF | TGCGCCAGCAGCTTTAGACAGGCCTATGGCTACACCTTC
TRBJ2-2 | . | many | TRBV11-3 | CASSLAWGGELFF | TGTGCCAGCAGCCTAGCATGGGGCGGGGAGCTGTTTTTT
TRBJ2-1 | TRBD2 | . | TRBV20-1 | CSAREGGRAYNEQFF | TGCAGTGCTAGAGAAGGCGGGAGGGCCTACAATGAGCAGTTCTTC
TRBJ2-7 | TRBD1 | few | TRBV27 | CASSLFGGQGFSYEQYF | TGTGCCAGCAGTTTATTTGGGGGACAGGGGTTTTCCTACGAGCAGTACTTC
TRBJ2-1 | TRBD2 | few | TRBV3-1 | CASSQASGSQFF | TGTGCCAGCAGCCAAGCGAGCGGGAGCCAGTTCTTC
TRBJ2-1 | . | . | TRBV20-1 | CSASLETGYNEQFF | TGCAGTGCTAGTCTCGAGACAGGCTACAATGAGCAGTTCTTC
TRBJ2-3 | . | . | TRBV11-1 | CASSVGGSSTDTQYF | TGTGCCAGCAGCGTAGGAGGGTCCAGCACAGATACGCAGTATTTT
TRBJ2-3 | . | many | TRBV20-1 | CSATKDSAHTDTQYF | TGCAGTGCTACCAAGGACAGCGCCCACACAGATACGCAGTATTTT
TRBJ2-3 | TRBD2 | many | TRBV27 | CASSLSNGRLADTQYF | TGTGCCAGCAGTTTATCGAACGGGAGGTTAGCAGATACGCAGTATTTT
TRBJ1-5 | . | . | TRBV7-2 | CASSLMSYQPQHF | TGTGCCAGCAGCTTAATGTCGTATCAGCCCCAGCATTTT
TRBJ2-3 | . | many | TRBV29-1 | CSVEAERTDTQYF | TGCAGCGTTGAGGCGGAACGCACAGATACGCAGTATTTT
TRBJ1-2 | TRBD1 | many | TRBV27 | CASSSTGGYGYTF | TGTGCCAGCAGCTCTACAGGGGGCTATGGCTACACCTTC
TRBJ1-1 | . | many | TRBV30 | CAWSPFSAFF | TGTGCCTGGAGCCCCTTCTCAGCTTTCTTT
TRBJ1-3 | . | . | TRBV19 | CASSTDRDSGNTIYF | TGTGCCAGTAGTACAGACAGAGACTCTGGAAACACCATATATTTT
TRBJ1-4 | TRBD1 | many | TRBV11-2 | CASSLGLSRGHEKLFF | TGTGCCAGCAGCTTAGGACTCTCCAGGGGGCACGAAAAACTGTTTTTT
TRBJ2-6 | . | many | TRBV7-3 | CASSPTSGANVLTF | TGTGCCAGCAGCCCAACCTCTGGGGCCAACGTCCTGACTTTC
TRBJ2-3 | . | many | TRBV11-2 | CASSPWDFFSTDTQYF | TGTGCCAGCAGCCCATGGGACTTTTTTAGCACAGATACGCAGTATTTT
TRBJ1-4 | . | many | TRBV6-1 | CASLTRSSTNEKLFF | TGTGCCAGCCTAACGCGATCTTCAACTAATGAAAAACTGTTTTTT
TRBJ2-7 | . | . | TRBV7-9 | CASSATSDSYEQYF | TGTGCCAGCAGTGCGACCAGTGATTCCTACGAGCAGTACTTC
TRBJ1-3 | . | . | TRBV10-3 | CAIKGIGRRDSGNTIYF | TGTGCCATCAAAGGGATCGGACGCCGAGACTCTGGAAACACCATATATTTT
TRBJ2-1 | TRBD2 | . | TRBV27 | CASSPLPGTSGYNEQFF | TGTGCCAGCAGTCCTTTACCGGGGACTAGCGGCTACAATGAGCAGTTCTTC
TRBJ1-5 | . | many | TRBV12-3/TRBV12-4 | CASSSGLTSGNQPQHF | TGTGCCAGCAGTTCAGGCTTAACGTCTGGCAATCAGCCCCAGCATTTT
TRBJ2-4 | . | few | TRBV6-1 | CASSKRTDLAKNIQYF | TGTGCCAGCAGTAAGCGGACAGATCTAGCCAAAAACATTCAGTACTTC